This T cell receptor (beta chain) was captured by sequencing in a study of blood T cell repertoires in COVID-19. Across the whole study: Collection of acute and convalescent COVID-19 samples took place in the United States, Italy and Spain. The cDNA or gDNA used as material had been derived from T cells, B-cell-depleted T cells, or PBMCs.

Authors' data handling: The assay estimated nucleated cells by amplifying reference gene primers. Data came from immunoSEQ multiplex PCR; TCRdb stores just in-frame clones and leaves some out. The DNA was the basis for D and trimming; V, J and clone size are from that table. Among 150,000 to 200,000 clones listed, more than 70% were seen once. CDR1 is SGHKS and CDR2 is YYEKEE in the germline V gene (reference sequence). The CDR3 covers 15 residues. Trimming removed 0 bases from V and 0 bases from J, with 9 bases in between. Sequenced: peripheral blood. The J gene is TRBJ1-1, the V gene TRBV5-5, with D possibly matching TRBD1 (5 bases). The TCR originated in a man aged 40-49 years with active or convalescent COVID-19. CDR3 sequence (DNA): TGTGCCAGCAGCTTGGTTGACAGCTTGAACACTGAAGCTTTCTTT. Amino acid sequence: CASSLVDSLNTEAFF. Variable domain in full (rest from reference TRBV5-5 and TRBJ1-1): DAGVTQSPTHLIKTRGQQVTLRCSPISGHKSVSWYQQVLGQGPQFIFQYYEKEERGRGNFPDRFSARQFPNYSSELNVNALLLGDSALYLCASSLVDSLNTEAFFGQGTRLTVV.